This TCR beta chain was documented in a study of CD8 T cell repertoires and HIV-1 epitope variants. Study-level information: Each of Twenty-five Gag and Nef epitope peptides stimulated a separate culture. Cultures ran approximately 10 days, with IL-2, IL-7 and IL-15 added on days 3 and 7.

Points on this clone: Its specificity is unknown.

Measured with immunoSEQ multiplex PCR; TCRdb has only the in-frame clones, and not every one. The repertoire holds about 6,000 clones, with about three fifths as singletons. This CDR3 comprises 15 residues. The germline gives CDR1 PRHDT, CDR2 FYEKMQ (reference sequence). Overall study findings and caveats: Eight to ten TCR beta clonotypes were antigen-specific, roughly 6 apparently recognizing autologous or escape variants.

J is TRBJ2-5 and V is TRBV13; TRBD2 agrees at 9 bases. The tail of the sequence fits TRBJ2-7 better, so the J call may be wrong. The receptor's source is a male donor with HIV. Sequences were obtained from cultured CD8+ T cells derived from PBMCs. CDR3 sequence reads: CASSTVAGEIHEQYF. CDR3 bases: TGTGCCAGCAGCACCGTAGCGGGAGAAATCCACGAGCAGTACTTC.